The 15 T cell receptor beta chains presented below share a single source sample, sequenced in a study of siplizumab effects on memory and regulatory T cells. Data came from immunoSEQ multiplex PCR; TCRdb stores just in-frame clones and leaves some out. The sample lists some 65,000 clones, approximately 88% occurring once. Material for sequencing was Tregs sorted from blood. Every receptor here comes from a human donor in good health.

The chain is built from TRBV5-6 and TRBJ2-7; no definite D call. Germline CDR1 reads SGHDT; CDR2 reads YYEEEE. Trimming took off 4 bases at V and 2 bases at J, with 4 bases between the two ends. The CDR3 runs to 11 residues. CDR3 DNA sequence: TGTGCCAGCAGCACTCCCTACGAGCAGTACTTC. Protein: CASSTPYEQYF.

The V and J genes are TRBV6-1 and TRBJ2-4; D is possibly TRBD2 (6 bases). This CDR3 has 15 amino acids. Trimming shortened V by 4 bases and J by 1 base, and 11 bases separated the two germline ends. Germline V gene sequence: CDR1 MNHNS, CDR2 SASEGT. CDR3 coding DNA: TGTGCCAGCAGTGGGGGGGTCTCGGCCAAAAACATTCAGTACTTC. Amino acid sequence: CASSGGVSAKNIQYF.

The chain recombines TRBV7-9 with TRBJ2-2; D unresolved. Trimming removed 1 base from V and 6 bases from J, with 3 bases in between. The CDR3 spans 12 residues. From germline, CDR1 is SEHNR and CDR2 FQNEAQ (reference sequence). In DNA, the CDR3 is TGTGCCAGCAGCTTAGAGGCCGGGGAGCTGTTTTTT. Its translation: CASSLEAGELFF.

The CDR3 loop is CATSRRTPSYNEQFF. The CDR3, as DNA: TGTGCCACCAGCCGGCGCACTCCCTCCTACAATGAGCAGTTCTTC. The gene calls are TRBV15 and TRBJ2-1; no definite D call. Germline CDR1 reads LNHNV; CDR2 reads YYDKDF (reference sequence). The CDR3 extends over 15 amino acids. The V end lost 5 bases, the J end lost 0 bases, and 11 bases lay between the germline ends.

This chain joins TRBV6-1 and TRBJ2-6; D gene uncertain. V lost 4 bases, J lost 0 bases, and 7 bases lay in between. Germline CDR1 reads MNHNS; CDR2 reads SASEGT. The CDR3 is 15 residues long. CDR3 DNA sequence: TGTGCCAGCAGTGTAAGGCACTCTGGGGCCAACGTCCTGACTTTC. It encodes CASSVRHSGANVLTF.

The rearrangement links TRBV7-6 to TRBJ2-1, with a weak D call TRBD2 (5 bases). V was shortened by 2 bases and J by 0 bases, with 23 bases between the two germline ends. This CDR3 is built from 20 residues. CDR1 SGHVS and CDR2 FNYEAQ come from the germline V gene. CDR3 sequence (DNA): TGTGCCAGCAGCTTAAGAGGCCGATACGACTACCCGAGCTCCTACAATGAGCAGTTCTTC. Translation: CASSLRGRYDYPSSYNEQFF.

This clone was found once. The chain has TRBV30 and TRBJ2-1; 12 nucleotides line up with TRBD2. Germline CDR1 and CDR2: GTSNPN and SVGIG (reference sequence). This CDR3 comprises 16 residues. Germline trimming cut 0 bases from V and 9 bases from J; bases unmatched to any gene: 9. The CDR3 DNA follows: TGTGCCTGGAGTGTTACTAGCGGGAGGTTCGGGACTGAGCAGTTCTTC. This encodes CAWSVTSGRFGTEQFF.

The chain combines TRBV5-8 with TRBJ1-5, with a tentative D call TRBD1 (6 bases). The CDR3 contains 14 residues. The V gene lost 3 bases and the J gene lost 9 bases, with 16 bases spanning the gap. CDR1 SGHTS and CDR2 YDEGEE come from the germline V gene. CDR3 coding DNA: TGTGCCAGCAGCTGGGGGAACAGGGAAATGCCCCAGCATTTT. Its translation is CASSWGNREMPQHF.

The CDR3 loop reads CASSGTGAAANTGELFF. For the CDR3, the DNA is TGCGCCAGCAGCGGTACAGGGGCCGCCGCGAACACCGGGGAGCTGTTTTTT. The gene calls are TRBV4-1 and TRBJ2-2; 7 bases fit TRBD1. The CDR3 spans 17 residues. CDR1 MGHRA and CDR2 YSYEKL come from the germline V gene. Trimming at V came to 5 bases and at J to 0 bases, leaving 9 bases not matched to a gene.

This chain uses TRBV6-5 with TRBJ2-2, with no clear D. CDR1 and CDR2 (germline): MNHEY, SVGAGI. Trimming left V 6 bases short and J 4 bases short, with 15 bases between. CDR3 length: 15 residues. The CDR3 region is CASRFSVVGTGELFF. The CDR3 bases are TGTGCCAGCAGATTCAGCGTAGTGGGCACCGGGGAGCTGTTTTTT.

The rearrangement joins TRBV7-9 to TRBJ1-1; maybe TRBD1 (5 bases). Germline CDR1 and CDR2: SEHNR and FQNEAQ (reference sequence). The CDR3 has 11 amino acids. Trimming removed 3 bases from V and 11 bases from J, with 10 bases in between. CDR3 in DNA: TGTGCCAGCAGCTTTGACGGGGCTGCTTTCTTT. It codes for CASSFDGAAFF. The full variable domain, with the rest looked up from reference TRBV7-9 and TRBJ1-1, is DTGVSQNPRHKITKRGQNVTFRCDPISEHNRLYWYRQTLGQGPEFLTYFQNEAQLEKSRLLSDRFSAERPKGSFSTLEIQRTEQGDSAMYLCASSFDGAAFFGQGTRLTVV.

The chain joins TRBV6-5 to TRBJ2-2; TRBD2 might be the D (5 bases). CDR3 length: 12 amino acids. Germline CDR1 and CDR2: MNHEY and SVGAGI. V was trimmed by 6 bases and J by 7 bases, leaving 9 bases between them. The CDR3 nucleotides read TGTGCCAGCAGGAGGGCTGGCGGGGAGCTGTTTTTT. Protein: CASRRAGGELFF.

This chain joins TRBV6-1 and TRBJ1-1; D gene ambiguous. Germline CDR1 and CDR2: MNHNS and SASEGT. With 11 bases removed from V and 3 bases from J, the gap between germline ends came to 16 bases. CDR3 size: 13 residues. The CDR3 reads CAESSGRDTEAFF. In DNA form, the CDR3 reads TGTGCCGAGAGTTCAGGAAGGGACACTGAAGCTTTCTTT.

The V and J genes are TRBV6-6 and TRBJ2-7; D is perhaps TRBD2 (6 bases). Trimming shortened V by 8 bases and J by 2 bases, and 13 bases separated the two germline ends. The CDR3 covers 13 residues. Looked up from germline, CDR1 is MNHNY and CDR2 is SVGAGI (reference sequence). The CDR3 bases are TGTGCCAGCGGGGGACTGACTACCTACGAGCAGTACTTC. It specifies CASGGLTTYEQYF.

The rearrangement joins TRBV6-1 to TRBJ1-2; D is undetermined. V was pared by 4 bases and J by 3 bases, with 6 bases between. The CDR3 has 12 residues. CDR1 is MNHNS and CDR2 is SASEGT in the germline V gene. The CDR3 loop is CASSARHYGYTF. DNA for the CDR3: TGTGCCAGCAGTGCTCGGCACTATGGCTACACCTTC.